This TCR beta chain was found in a study of read filtering for tumor transcriptome and immune sequencing. Study summary: Per sample, TCR-region reads ranged about 4.05 to 10.27 million by IR-seq, 85 to 1273 by RNA-seq. General observations from the study: The CD138-negative fraction was mixed bone marrow immune cells, not pure T cells.

A word on this clonotype: The target antigen is unknown. A clone one base away is much larger, so this may be a read error.

From roughly 400 ng of RNA, a library with molecular barcoded alpha/delta and beta/gamma adaptors was made. TCRdb fed the reads into MiXCR, producing one record per CDR3 protein. Altogether around 41,000 distinct CDR3 sequences are present, roughly 15% being singletons, with the ten largest covering roughly 18%. The germline V gene has CDR1 SGHTA and CDR2 FQGNSA. The CDR3 consists of 14 residues. Sequenced input: a population of CD138-negative cells sorted from bone marrow. The chain joins TRBV7-2 to TRBJ2-5, with TRBD1 matching 7 bases. This sequence originates from a donor aged 40 or older with multiple myeloma. DNA of the CDR3: TGCACCAGCAGCCAAGATCAGGGGGAAGAGACCCAGTACTTC. Protein product: CTSSQDQGEETQYF.